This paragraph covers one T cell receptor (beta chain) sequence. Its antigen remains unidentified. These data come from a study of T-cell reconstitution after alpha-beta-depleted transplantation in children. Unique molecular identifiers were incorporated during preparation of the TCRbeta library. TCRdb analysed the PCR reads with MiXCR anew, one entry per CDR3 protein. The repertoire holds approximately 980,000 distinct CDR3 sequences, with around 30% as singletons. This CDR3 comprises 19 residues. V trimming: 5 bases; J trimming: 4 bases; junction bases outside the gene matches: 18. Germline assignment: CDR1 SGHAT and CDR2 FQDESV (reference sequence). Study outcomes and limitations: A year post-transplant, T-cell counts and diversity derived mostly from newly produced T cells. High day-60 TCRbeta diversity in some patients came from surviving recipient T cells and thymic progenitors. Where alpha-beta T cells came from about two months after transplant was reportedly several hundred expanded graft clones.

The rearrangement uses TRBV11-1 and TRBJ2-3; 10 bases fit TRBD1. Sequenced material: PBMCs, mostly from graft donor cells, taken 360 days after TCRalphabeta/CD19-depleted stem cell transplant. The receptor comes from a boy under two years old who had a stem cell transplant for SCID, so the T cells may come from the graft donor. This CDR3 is CASSTGTGEAGVAADTQYF. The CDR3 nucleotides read TGTGCCAGCAGCACCGGGACAGGGGAAGCGGGGGTTGCGGCAGATACGCAGTATTTT.